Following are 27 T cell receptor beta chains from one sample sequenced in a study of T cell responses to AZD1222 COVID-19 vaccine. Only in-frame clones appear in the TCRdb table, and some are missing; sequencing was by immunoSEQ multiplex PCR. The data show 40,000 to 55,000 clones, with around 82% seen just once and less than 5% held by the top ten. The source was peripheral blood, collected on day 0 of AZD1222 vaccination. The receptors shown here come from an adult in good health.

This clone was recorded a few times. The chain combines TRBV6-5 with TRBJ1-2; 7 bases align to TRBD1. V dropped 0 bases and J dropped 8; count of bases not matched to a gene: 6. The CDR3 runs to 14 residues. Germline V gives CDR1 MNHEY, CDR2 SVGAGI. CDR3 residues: CASSYSETGVGYTF. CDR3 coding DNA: TGTGCCAGCAGTTACTCAGAAACAGGGGTCGGCTACACCTTC.

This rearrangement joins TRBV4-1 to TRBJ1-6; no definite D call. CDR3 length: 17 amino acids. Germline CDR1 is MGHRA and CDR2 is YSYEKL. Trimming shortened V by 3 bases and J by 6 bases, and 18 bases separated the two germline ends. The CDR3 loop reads CASSHEFWRNPNSPLHF. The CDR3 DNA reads TGCGCCAGCAGCCATGAGTTCTGGCGGAATCCTAATTCACCCCTCCACTTT.

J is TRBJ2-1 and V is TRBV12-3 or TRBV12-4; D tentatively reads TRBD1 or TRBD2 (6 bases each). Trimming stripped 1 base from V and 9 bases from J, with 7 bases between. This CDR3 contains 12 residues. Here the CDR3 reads CASSLEGGEQFF. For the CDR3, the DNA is TGTGCCAGCAGTTTAGAGGGGGGTGAGCAGTTCTTC.

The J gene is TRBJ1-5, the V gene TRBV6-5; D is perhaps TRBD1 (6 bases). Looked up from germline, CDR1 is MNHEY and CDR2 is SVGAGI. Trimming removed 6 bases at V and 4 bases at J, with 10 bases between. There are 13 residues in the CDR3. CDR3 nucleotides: TGTGCCAGCAGCGACAGGTTAAATCAGCCCCAGCATTTT. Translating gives CASSDRLNQPQHF.

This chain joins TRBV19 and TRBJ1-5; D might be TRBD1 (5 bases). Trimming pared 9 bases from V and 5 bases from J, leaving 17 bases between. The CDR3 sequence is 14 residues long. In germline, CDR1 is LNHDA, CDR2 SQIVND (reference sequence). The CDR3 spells CASEGPQGHQPQHF. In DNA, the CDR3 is TGTGCCAGCGAGGGTCCCCAGGGCCATCAGCCCCAGCATTTT. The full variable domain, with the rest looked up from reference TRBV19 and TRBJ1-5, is DGGITQSPKYLFRKEGQNVTLSCEQNLNHDAMYWYRQDPGQGLRLIYYSQIVNDFQKGDIAEGYSVSREKKESFPLTVTSAQKNPTAFYLCASEGPQGHQPQHFGDGTRLSIL.

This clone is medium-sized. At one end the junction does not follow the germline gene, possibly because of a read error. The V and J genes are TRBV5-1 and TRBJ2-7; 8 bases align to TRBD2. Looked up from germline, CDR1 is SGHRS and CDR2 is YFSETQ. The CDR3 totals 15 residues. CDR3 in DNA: TGCGCCAGCAGCTTGTATGCTAGCGGGTCCTCCGAGCAGTACTTC. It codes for CASSLYASGSSEQYF.

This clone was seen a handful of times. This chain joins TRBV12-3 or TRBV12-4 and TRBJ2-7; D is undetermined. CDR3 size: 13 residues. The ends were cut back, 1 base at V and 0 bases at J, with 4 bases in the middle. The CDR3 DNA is TGTGCCAGCAGTTTAGGGGACTCCTACGAGCAGTACTTC. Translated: CASSLGDSYEQYF.

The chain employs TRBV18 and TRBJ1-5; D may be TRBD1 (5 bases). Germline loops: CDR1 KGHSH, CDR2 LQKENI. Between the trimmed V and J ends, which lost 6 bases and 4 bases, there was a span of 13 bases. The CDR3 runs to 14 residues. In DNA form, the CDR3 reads TGTGCCAGCTCCCCCGGGACCGAGAATCAGCCCCAGCATTTT. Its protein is CASSPGTENQPQHF.

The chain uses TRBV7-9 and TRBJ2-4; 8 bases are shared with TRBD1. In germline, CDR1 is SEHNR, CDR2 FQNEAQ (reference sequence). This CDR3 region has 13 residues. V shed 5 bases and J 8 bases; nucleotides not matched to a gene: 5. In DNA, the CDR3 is TGTGCCAGCAGCCCGACAGGGGTGGACATTCAGTACTTC. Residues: CASSPTGVDIQYF.

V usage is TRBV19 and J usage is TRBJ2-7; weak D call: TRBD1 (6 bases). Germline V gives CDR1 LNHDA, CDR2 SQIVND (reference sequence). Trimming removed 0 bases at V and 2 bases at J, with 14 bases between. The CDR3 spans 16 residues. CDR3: CASSIDLGASTYEQYF. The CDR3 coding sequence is TGTGCCAGTAGTATAGATCTGGGGGCGTCCACCTACGAGCAGTACTTC.

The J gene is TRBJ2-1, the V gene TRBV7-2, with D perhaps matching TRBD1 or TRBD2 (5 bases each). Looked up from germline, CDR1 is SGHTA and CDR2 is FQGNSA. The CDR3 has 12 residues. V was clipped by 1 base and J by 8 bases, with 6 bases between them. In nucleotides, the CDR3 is TGTGCCAGCAGCTTAGGAGGGGATGAGCAGTTCTTC. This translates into CASSLGGDEQFF.

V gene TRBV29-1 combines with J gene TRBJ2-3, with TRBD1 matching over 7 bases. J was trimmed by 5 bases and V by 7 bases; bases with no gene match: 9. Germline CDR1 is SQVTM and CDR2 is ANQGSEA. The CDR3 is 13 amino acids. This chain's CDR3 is CSAEGGWGDTQYF. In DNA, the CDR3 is TGCAGCGCGGAAGGGGGCTGGGGAGATACGCAGTATTTT.

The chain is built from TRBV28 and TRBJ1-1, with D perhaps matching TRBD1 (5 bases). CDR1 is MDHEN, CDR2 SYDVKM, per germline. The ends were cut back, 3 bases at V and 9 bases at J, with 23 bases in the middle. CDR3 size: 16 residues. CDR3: CASSFGLRDSDPQAFF. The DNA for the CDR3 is TGTGCCAGCAGTTTTGGCCTTCGCGACAGTGATCCCCAAGCTTTCTTT.

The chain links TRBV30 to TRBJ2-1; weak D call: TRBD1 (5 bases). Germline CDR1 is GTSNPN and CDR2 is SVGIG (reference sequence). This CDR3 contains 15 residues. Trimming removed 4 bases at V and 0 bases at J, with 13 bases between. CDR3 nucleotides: TGTGCCTGGAACCACAGGCGAATCTCCTACAATGAGCAGTTCTTC. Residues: CAWNHRRISYNEQFF.

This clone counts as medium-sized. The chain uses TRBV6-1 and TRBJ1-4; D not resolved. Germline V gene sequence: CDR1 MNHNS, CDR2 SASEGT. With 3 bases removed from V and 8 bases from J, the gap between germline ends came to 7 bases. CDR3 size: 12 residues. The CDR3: CASSDQTEKLFF. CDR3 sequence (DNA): TGTGCCAGCAGTGACCAGACAGAAAAACTGTTTTTT.

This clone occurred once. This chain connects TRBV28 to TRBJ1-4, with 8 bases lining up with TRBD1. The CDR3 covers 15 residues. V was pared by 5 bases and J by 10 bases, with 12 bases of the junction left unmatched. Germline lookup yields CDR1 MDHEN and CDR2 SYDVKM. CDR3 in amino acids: CASSLPTGAGGKLFF. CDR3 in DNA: TGTGCCAGCAGTCTCCCGACAGGGGCGGGGGGAAAACTGTTTTTT.

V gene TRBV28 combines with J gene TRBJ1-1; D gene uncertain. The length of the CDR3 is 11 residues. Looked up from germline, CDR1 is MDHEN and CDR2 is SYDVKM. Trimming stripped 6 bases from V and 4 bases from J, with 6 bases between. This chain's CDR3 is CASRLGTEAFF. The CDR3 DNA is TGTGCCAGCAGGTTGGGCACTGAAGCTTTCTTT.

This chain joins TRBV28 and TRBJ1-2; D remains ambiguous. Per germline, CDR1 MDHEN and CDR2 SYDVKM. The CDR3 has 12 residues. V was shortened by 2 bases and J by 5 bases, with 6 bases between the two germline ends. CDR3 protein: CASSLTAYGYTF. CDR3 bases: TGTGCCAGCAGTTTAACTGCGTATGGCTACACCTTC.

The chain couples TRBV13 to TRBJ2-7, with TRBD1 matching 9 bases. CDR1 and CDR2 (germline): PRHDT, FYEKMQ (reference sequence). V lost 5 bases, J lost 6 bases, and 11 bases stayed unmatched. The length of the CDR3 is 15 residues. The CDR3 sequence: CASSRGGTGTSEQYF. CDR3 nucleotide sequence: TGTGCCAGCAGCAGAGGAGGGACAGGGACCTCCGAGCAGTACTTC.

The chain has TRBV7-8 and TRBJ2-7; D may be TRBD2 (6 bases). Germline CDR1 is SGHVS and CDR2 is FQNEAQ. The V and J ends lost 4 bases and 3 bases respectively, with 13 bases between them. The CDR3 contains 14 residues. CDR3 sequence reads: CASSYRRESYEQYF. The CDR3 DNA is TGTGCCAGCAGCTATCGGAGGGAAAGCTACGAGCAGTACTTC.

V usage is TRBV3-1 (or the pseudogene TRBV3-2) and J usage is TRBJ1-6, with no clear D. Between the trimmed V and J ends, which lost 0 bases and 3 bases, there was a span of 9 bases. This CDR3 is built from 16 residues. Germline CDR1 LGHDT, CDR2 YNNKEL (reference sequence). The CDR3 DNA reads TGTGCCAGCAGCCAAGAAGGCCTCCACTATAATTCACCCCTCCACTTT. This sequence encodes CASSQEGLHYNSPLHF.

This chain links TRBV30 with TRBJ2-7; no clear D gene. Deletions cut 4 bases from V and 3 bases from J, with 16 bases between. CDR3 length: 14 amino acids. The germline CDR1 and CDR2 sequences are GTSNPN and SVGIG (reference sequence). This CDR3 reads CAWKRGRNYYEQYF. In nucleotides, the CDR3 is TGTGCCTGGAAGAGAGGCAGGAATTACTACGAGCAGTACTTC.

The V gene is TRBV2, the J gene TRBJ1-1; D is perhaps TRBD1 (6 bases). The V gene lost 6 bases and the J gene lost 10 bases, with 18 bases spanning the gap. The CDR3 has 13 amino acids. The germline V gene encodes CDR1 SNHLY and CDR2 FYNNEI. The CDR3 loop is CASRLGQNLGAFF. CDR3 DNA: TGTGCCAGCAGACTGGGACAAAACCTTGGAGCTTTCTTT.

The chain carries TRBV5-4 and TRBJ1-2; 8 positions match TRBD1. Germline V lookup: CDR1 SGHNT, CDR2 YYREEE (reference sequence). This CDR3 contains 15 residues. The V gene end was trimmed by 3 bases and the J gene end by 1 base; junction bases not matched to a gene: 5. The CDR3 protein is CASSSGQDVNYGYTF. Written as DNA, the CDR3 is TGTGCCAGCAGCTCGGGACAGGACGTTAACTATGGCTACACCTTC.

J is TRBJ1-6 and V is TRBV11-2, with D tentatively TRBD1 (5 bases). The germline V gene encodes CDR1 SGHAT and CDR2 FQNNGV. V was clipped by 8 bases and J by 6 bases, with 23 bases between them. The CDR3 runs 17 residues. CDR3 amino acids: CASRLLAGSPSNSPLHF. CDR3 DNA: TGTGCCAGCCGCCTCCTGGCAGGGAGTCCCAGTAATTCACCCCTCCACTTT.

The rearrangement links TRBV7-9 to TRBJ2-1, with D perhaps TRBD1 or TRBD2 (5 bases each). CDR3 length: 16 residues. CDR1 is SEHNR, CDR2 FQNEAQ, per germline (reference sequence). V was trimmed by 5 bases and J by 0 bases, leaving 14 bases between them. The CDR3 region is CASSIYAGSSYNEQFF. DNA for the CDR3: TGTGCCAGCAGCATCTACGCAGGGAGCTCCTACAATGAGCAGTTCTTC.

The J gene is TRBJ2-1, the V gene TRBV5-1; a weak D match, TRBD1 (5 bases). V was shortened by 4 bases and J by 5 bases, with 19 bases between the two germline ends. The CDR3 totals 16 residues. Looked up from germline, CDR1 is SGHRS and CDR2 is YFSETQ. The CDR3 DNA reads TGCGCCAGCAGCCCCCTGGGGCCCGAAGTCGACAATGAGCAGTTCTTC. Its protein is CASSPLGPEVDNEQFF. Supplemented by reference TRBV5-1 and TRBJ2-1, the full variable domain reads KAGVTQTPRYLIKTRGQQVTLSCSPISGHRSVSWYQQTPGQGLQFLFEYFSETQRNKGNFPGRFSGRQFSNSRSEMNVSTLELGDSALYLCASSPLGPEVDNEQFFGPGTRLTVL.